Listed below are T cell receptor beta chains from one sample, sequenced in a study of T cell changes during pregnancy in multiple sclerosis. Data came from immunoSEQ multiplex PCR; TCRdb stores just in-frame clones and leaves some out. The table lists 85,000 to 90,000 clones, 91% of them singletons. The source was peripheral blood, collected in the first trimester of pregnancy. These TCRs come from a female donor in good health, enrolled as a control in a pregnancy study. The CDR3 runs from the conserved cysteine through the conserved F or W.

v_gene,j_gene,CDR3aa
TRBV19,TRBJ1-1,CASSIARENTEAFF
TRBV7-8,TRBJ2-2,CATFRTSGAGELFF
TRBV28,TRBJ1-2,CAIAGTGDGYTF
TRBV19,TRBJ2-3,CASSIQTDTQYF
TRBV29-1,TRBJ2-5,CSVGSKETQYF
TRBV6-5,TRBJ1-5,CASSFDRSNQPQHF
TRBV5-1,TRBJ2-5,CASSPDRGTETQYF
TRBV19,TRBJ2-7,CASSTRDGDYEQYF
TRBV19,TRBJ2-4,CASSITPFAGAKNIQYF
TRBV7-2,TRBJ1-2,CASSASTGNGYTF
TRBV5-5,TRBJ2-3,CASSLDGGQVRTDTQYF
TRBV6-1,TRBJ1-2,CASKPPGLSNYGYTF
TRBV10-3,TRBJ1-5,CAIAEDGNQPQHF
TRBV4-3,TRBJ1-1,CASSHDRTMPREAFF
TRBV28,TRBJ1-2,CASTLGGLDGYTF
TRBV7-2,TRBJ1-4,CASSLGTGGNEKLFF
TRBV7-9,TRBJ2-4,CASSRQGSYIQYF
TRBV5-4,TRBJ1-4,CASSVRTATNEKLFF
TRBV4-3,TRBJ1-2,CASSQESRDWNGYTF
TRBV4-1,TRBJ2-7,CASSLKTDEQYF
TRBV4-1,TRBJ1-5,CASSQEDGRGIHSNQPQHF
TRBV2,TRBJ2-3,CASRLQGLSTDTQYF
TRBV27,TRBJ1-2,CASGEGGLNYGYTF
TRBV7-9,TRBJ1-1,CASSLGATGGAEAFF
TRBV28,TRBJ2-5,CASREGTEYQETQYF
TRBV7-3,TRBJ1-6,CASRPGQDNSPLHF
TRBV5-1,TRBJ1-2,CASSLGLDSLMAGYTF
TRBV7-3,TRBJ2-2,CASSLGGAGELFF
TRBV14,TRBJ2-7,CASSQELYEQYF
TRBV25-1,TRBJ1-6,CASSELNSPLHF
TRBV6-5,TRBJ1-2,CASSYSAANYGYTF
TRBV4-3,TRBJ1-6,CASSPKGTANSPLHF
TRBV14,TRBJ2-2,CASSHADTGELFF
TRBV2,TRBJ1-2,CASSPTGSGGYTF
TRBV6-1,TRBJ1-5,CATSQARGGQPQHF
TRBV7-2,TRBJ1-2,CASSHVGTRGIVLGYTF
TRBV7-2,TRBJ1-2,CASTISPSGYGYTF
TRBV13,TRBJ2-3,CASSTRTFKGTDTQYF
TRBV5-1,TRBJ1-2,CASSLSTNGYTF
TRBV7-9,TRBJ2-3,CASSELAGGLDTQYF
TRBV28,TRBJ2-3,CASSFLTSGNTDTQYF
TRBV5-1,TRBJ1-1,CASSGRTGGATEAFF
TRBV9,TRBJ1-6,CASSVADSRNSPLHF
TRBV5-1,TRBJ1-5,CASSPGTGRNQPQHF
TRBV6-5,TRBJ1-2,CASAGFDYGYTF
TRBV4-3,TRBJ1-2,CASTPAPGAYGYTF